Below are 27 T cell receptor beta chains sequenced from a single sample in a study of blood T cell repertoires in COVID-19 (dated by TCRdb to the early 2020s). Receptors were amplified or captured by the immunoSEQ multiplex PCR assay. TCRdb holds this immuneACCESS table with in-frame rearrangements only. Some clones are missing; in checked studies, unresolved V genes explain under half, and the rest has no known cause. Counted in this sample were about 370,000 clones; around 87% of them appeared once. The top ten hold 10% of the sample. Sequencing input: peripheral blood. The receptors shown here come from a woman aged 25-40 years with COVID-19, enrolled during active disease.

This rearrangement joins TRBV6-4 to TRBJ2-3; 7 bases agree with TRBD2. The junction had 7 bases not matched to a gene; V was cut back by 0 bases and J by 4 bases. CDR1 and CDR2 from the germline V gene are MRHNA and SNTAGT. The CDR3 is 16 residues long. The CDR3 sequence: CASSDSGGRGSDTQYF. CDR3 nucleotide sequence: TGTGCCAGCAGTGACTCAGGCGGGAGAGGGTCAGATACGCAGTATTTT.

The chain employs TRBV28 and TRBJ1-6; a weak D match, TRBD1 (6 bases). CDR1 and CDR2 (germline): MDHEN, SYDVKM. The CDR3 has 15 residues. V was pared by 7 bases and J by 9 bases, with 19 bases between. CDR3 nucleotide sequence: TGTGCCAGCATAAGGCAGGGGCTATTAACTTCACCCCTCCACTTT. It yields the protein CASIRQGLLTSPLHF.

This chain joins TRBV10-1 and TRBJ2-1; 10 bases line up with TRBD2. With V trimmed by 5 bases and J by 2 bases, 3 bases remained unmatched. The CDR3 is 15 residues long. Germline V lookup: CDR1 WNHNN, CDR2 SYGVQD (reference sequence). The CDR3 is CASSSGTSAYNEQFF. CDR3 in DNA: TGCGCCAGCAGTTCCGGGACTAGCGCCTACAATGAGCAGTTCTTC.

The genes are TRBV5-4 and TRBJ1-1, with TRBD1 matching 7 bases. V lost 3 bases, J lost 3 bases, and 5 bases stayed unmatched. Germline CDR1 reads SGHNT; CDR2 reads YYREEE (reference sequence). The CDR3 spans 14 residues. The CDR3 coding sequence is TGTGCCAGCAGCTCTCAGGGGGTCGACACTGAAGCTTTCTTT. Its translation: CASSSQGVDTEAFF.

This clone has just one count. This sequence joins TRBV5-5 and TRBJ2-7; 10 bases map to TRBD2. The CDR3 totals 15 residues. J gave up 2 bases and V 4 bases, and 6 bases lay outside the gene matches. CDR1 and CDR2 (germline): SGHKS, YYEKEE (reference sequence). CDR3 sequence: CASSPGLAFPYEQYF. The DNA of the CDR3 is TGTGCCAGCAGCCCGGGACTAGCGTTCCCCTACGAGCAGTACTTC.

The CDR3 DNA sequence: TGTGCCTGGAGTGGACAAGGCTGGTCCGAGCAGTACTTC. As protein: CAWSGQGWSEQYF. This chain links TRBV30 with TRBJ2-7; D call uncertain. The CDR3 loop spans 13 amino acids. Germline V gene data show CDR1 as GTSNPN and CDR2 as SVGIG (reference sequence). Trimming pared 1 base from V and 6 bases from J, leaving 13 bases between.

The count of this clone is one. The chain recombines TRBV4-1 with TRBJ2-7; D remains ambiguous. Trimming took off 0 bases at V and 2 bases at J, with 14 bases between the two ends. The CDR3 has 16 amino acids. In germline, CDR1 is MGHRA, CDR2 YSYEKL. As DNA, the CDR3 is TGCGCCAGCAGCCAAGAACGGAACGACAAGACCTACGAGCAGTACTTC. Translation: CASSQERNDKTYEQYF.

The chain has TRBV7-9 and TRBJ2-7; D perhaps matches TRBD1 (5 bases). V shed 5 bases and J shed 2 bases, with 10 bases lying between them. The CDR3 loop spans 13 amino acids. CDR1 and CDR2 from the germline V gene are SEHNR and FQNEAQ (reference sequence). The CDR3: CASSPDSPYEQYF. The CDR3 region has the DNA TGTGCCAGCAGCCCAGACAGCCCCTACGAGCAGTACTTC.

CDR3 protein: CASPLVPGTSGRFSTDTQYF. CDR3 coding DNA: TGTGCCAGCCCATTGGTCCCCGGGACTAGCGGGAGATTCAGCACAGATACGCAGTATTTT. V and J are TRBV2 and TRBJ2-3, with 14 positions matching TRBD2. Trimming cost V 8 bases and J 0 bases; bases outside gene matches: 16. This CDR3 is 20 amino acids long. Germline V gene data show CDR1 as SNHLY and CDR2 as FYNNEI.

This clone was counted only a few times. The chain employs TRBV6-5 and TRBJ1-1; the match to TRBD1 covers 7 bases. J lost 3 bases, V lost 7 bases, and 8 bases had no gene match. This CDR3 spans 14 amino acids. Germline V gene data show CDR1 as MNHEY and CDR2 as SVGAGI. In DNA form, the CDR3 reads TGTGCCAGCACTTTCGACAGGGCGGACACTGAAGCTTTCTTT. It codes for CASTFDRADTEAFF.

The chain joins TRBV28 to TRBJ2-3, with a tentative D call TRBD1 (5 bases). The V gene's germline CDR1 is MDHEN and CDR2 SYDVKM. This CDR3 region has 14 residues. V lost 6 bases, J lost 4 bases, and 14 bases lay in between. The CDR3 DNA follows: TGTGCCAGCAGCGGAAGGGGCCGCGCAGATACGCAGTATTTT. Amino acid sequence: CASSGRGRADTQYF.

This sequence joins TRBV4-1 and TRBJ2-7; TRBD1 aligns across 8 bases. Trimming took 2 bases from V and 8 from J; bases not matched to a gene: 11. The germline V gene encodes CDR1 MGHRA and CDR2 YSYEKL. This CDR3 is built from 15 residues. DNA of the CDR3: TGCGCCAGCAGCCAACCAGGACAGGGTACATCCAAGCAGTACTTC. This gives the protein CASSQPGQGTSKQYF.

The table lists this clone with a count of one. The rearrangement links TRBV5-5 to TRBJ2-5; possibly TRBD1 for D (6 bases). The CDR3 contains 14 residues. Germline assignment: CDR1 SGHKS and CDR2 YYEKEE (reference sequence). V dropped 4 bases and J dropped 2 bases, with 12 bases sitting between them. The CDR3 DNA reads TGTGCCAGCAGCGTCGGACAGAGACAAGAGACCCAGTACTTC. Its protein product is CASSVGQRQETQYF.

This rearrangement joins TRBV5-5 to TRBJ1-4; 10 bases match TRBD1. V shed 4 bases and J 7 bases; nucleotides not matched to a gene: 4. This CDR3 region has 14 residues. Germline loops: CDR1 SGHKS, CDR2 YYEKEE (reference sequence). The CDR3 DNA is TGTGCCAGCAGCCTCGGACAGGGGGGTGAAAAACTGTTTTTT. Protein: CASSLGQGGEKLFF. The full variable domain, completed using reference TRBV5-5 and TRBJ1-4, is DAGVTQSPTHLIKTRGQQVTLRCSPISGHKSVSWYQQVLGQGPQFIFQYYEKEERGRGNFPDRFSARQFPNYSSELNVNALLLGDSALYLCASSLGQGGEKLFFGSGTQLSVL.

This clone occurred once. The chain couples TRBV28 to TRBJ1-1, with 12 bases that match TRBD1. Germline assignment: CDR1 MDHEN and CDR2 SYDVKM. V lost 6 bases, J lost 11 bases, and 4 bases stayed unmatched. CDR3 size: 12 residues. The CDR3 protein is CASSRDRGLAFF. CDR3 sequence (DNA): TGTGCCAGCAGCAGGGACAGGGGGCTGGCTTTCTTT.

V usage is TRBV5-1 and J usage is TRBJ2-3; 14 bases fit TRBD2. CDR1 and CDR2 (germline): SGHRS, YFSETQ. The CDR3 covers 17 residues. The V gene end was trimmed by 3 bases and the J gene end by 5 bases; junction bases not matched to a gene: 8. CDR3 DNA: TGCGCCAGCAGCTCCCAGACTAGCGGGAGGGCCTTAGATACGCAGTATTTT. Translating it yields CASSSQTSGRALDTQYF.

The gene calls are TRBV7-2 and TRBJ2-7; possibly TRBD1 for D (6 bases). Germline V gives CDR1 SGHTA, CDR2 FQGNSA. The ends were cut back, 0 bases at V and 7 bases at J, with 16 bases in the middle. This CDR3 spans 15 amino acids. The CDR3 DNA sequence: TGTGCCAGCAGCTTAGCAGGGGCAGGGGTTGGGGAGCAGTACTTC. Translation gives CASSLAGAGVGEQYF.

The sample holds a few counts of this clone. The CDR3 DNA reads as TGTGCCAGCTCACCGGACAACTACGAGCAGTACTTC. Translated: CASSPDNYEQYF. The V gene is TRBV18, the J gene TRBJ2-7, with a possible D match to TRBD1 (5 bases). Trimming cost V 3 bases and J 3 bases, with 6 bases left between them. Germline CDR1 reads KGHSH; CDR2 reads LQKENI. This CDR3 region has 12 residues.

V and J are TRBV2 and TRBJ2-5; possibly TRBD2 for D (5 bases). Trimming removed 6 bases from V and 1 base from J, with 9 bases in between. The germline gives CDR1 SNHLY, CDR2 FYNNEI. The CDR3 length is 13 residues. CDR3 protein: CASSRDPQETQYF. CDR3 in DNA: TGTGCCAGCAGCCGGGATCCCCAAGAGACCCAGTACTTC.

The chain joins TRBV5-1 to TRBJ2-7, with TRBD1 as a possible D gene (6 bases). Germline V lookup: CDR1 SGHRS, CDR2 YFSETQ. V was shortened by 4 bases and J by 0 bases, with 11 bases between the two germline ends. CDR3 length: 14 amino acids. This chain's CDR3 is CASSPVDSSYEQYF. DNA of the CDR3: TGCGCCAGCAGCCCTGTGGACAGCTCCTACGAGCAGTACTTC.

V is TRBV28 and J is TRBJ2-3, with TRBD2 identical over 12 bases. The CDR3 totals 15 residues. CDR1 MDHEN and CDR2 SYDVKM come from the germline V gene. After removal of 6 bases from V and 4 bases from J, the junction contained 5 bases not matched to a gene. CDR3 nucleotide sequence: TGTGCCAGCAGAACTCTAGCGGGAGGGGCAGATACGCAGTATTTT. Its translation: CASRTLAGGADTQYF. Drawing the rest from reference TRBV28 and TRBJ2-3, the complete variable domain is DVKVTQSSRYLVKRTGEKVFLECVQDMDHENMFWYRQDPGLGLRLIYFSYDVKMKEKGDIPEGYSVSREKKERFSLILESASTNQTSMYLCASRTLAGGADTQYFGPGTRLTVL.

The rearrangement links TRBV7-9 to TRBJ2-7, with TRBD1 matching 7 bases. This CDR3 contains 13 residues. The V segment lost 2 bases and the J segment 3 bases; nucleotides outside the gene matches: 1. Germline CDR1 is SEHNR and CDR2 is FQNEAQ (reference sequence). CDR3 loop: CASSLRQGYEQYF. The CDR3 DNA reads as TGTGCCAGCAGCTTACGACAGGGCTACGAGCAGTACTTC.

The rearrangement joins TRBV11-2 to TRBJ2-5; D is ambiguous. This CDR3 contains 13 residues. V lost 0 bases, J lost 8 bases, and 10 bases lay in between. CDR1 is SGHAT and CDR2 is FQNNGV in the germline V gene. The CDR3 DNA reads TGTGCCAGCAGCTTAGAGTTGAAGCTTACCCAGTACTTC. Translating it yields CASSLELKLTQYF.

V gene TRBV2 combines with J gene TRBJ2-7; 11 nucleotides line up with TRBD1. Germline V gene sequence: CDR1 SNHLY, CDR2 FYNNEI. This CDR3 comprises 14 residues. V lost 9 bases, J lost 4 bases, and 8 bases stayed unmatched. The CDR3 DNA reads TGTGCCAGTCTTTCCGGGACAGGGGGGTACGAGCAGTACTTC. This gives the protein CASLSGTGGYEQYF. Full variable domain (missing parts from reference TRBV2 and TRBJ2-7): EPEVTQTPSHQVTQMGQEVILRCVPISNHLYFYWYRQILGQKVEFLVSFYNNEISEKSEIFDDQFSVERPDGSNFTLKIRSTKLEDSAMYFCASLSGTGGYEQYFGPGTRLTVT.

This clone was seen a few times. The chain has TRBV10-1 and TRBJ2-2; D is uncertain. CDR1 is WNHNN, CDR2 SYGVQD, per germline (reference sequence). Trimming cost V 2 bases and J 7 bases, with 11 bases left between them. This CDR3 is built from 14 residues. Here the CDR3 reads CASSESLEIGELFF. CDR3 DNA sequence: TGCGCCAGCAGTGAGAGTCTAGAGATCGGGGAGCTGTTTTTT.

The rearrangement uses TRBV30 and TRBJ2-7; a possible D gene is TRBD2 (5 bases). The CDR3 loop spans 15 amino acids. The germline gives CDR1 GTSNPN, CDR2 SVGIG (reference sequence). The V end was cut by 0 bases, the J end by 5 bases, with 17 bases between. CDR3 sequence (DNA): TGTGCCTGGAGTGTACGTTTGGGAGTGTCCGACGAGCAGTACTTC. It yields the protein CAWSVRLGVSDEQYF.

V is TRBV28 and J is TRBJ2-7, with D possibly matching TRBD2 (7 bases). V was cut by 1 base and J by 6 bases, with 16 bases left in between. The CDR3 spans 15 residues. Per the germline V gene, CDR1 is MDHEN and CDR2 is SYDVKM. CDR3 region: CASSLYRGAQREQYF. Written as DNA, the CDR3 is TGTGCCAGCAGTTTATATCGGGGGGCGCAGCGCGAGCAGTACTTC.